The 22 T cell receptor beta chains reported below all come from one sample, sequenced in a study of blood T cells in healthy people across ages. Together with a sample-barcoded 5' primer, a J-beta primer mix was included in a second PCR lasting roughly 6 to 12 cycles. TCRdb redid the calling of the 5' RACE reads with MiXCR, one entry per CDR3 protein. The sample lists 1.8 million or so distinct CDR3 sequences; approximately 40% were seen once. The sequencing input was blood. These receptors were taken from a human donor in good health.

In DNA form, the CDR3 reads TGTGCCAGCAGTCGGAGCGGCGAGAATGAGCAGTTCTTC. Translation: CASSRSGENEQFF. This chain links TRBV6-2 or TRBV6-3 with TRBJ2-1; possibly TRBD2 for D (5 bases). Trimming took 5 bases from V and 7 from J, leaving 12 bases between them. The length of the CDR3 is 13 residues. The germline CDR1 and CDR2 sequences are MNHEY and SVGEGT.

V is TRBV4-2 and J is TRBJ2-7; no definite D call. The CDR3 has 15 amino acids. The V gene lost 0 bases and the J gene lost 0 bases, with 9 bases spanning the gap. The V gene's germline CDR1 is LGHNA and CDR2 YNFKEQ. DNA of the CDR3: TGTGCCAGCAGCCAAGAAGTAGACGGCTCCTACGAGCAGTACTTC. Translating gives CASSQEVDGSYEQYF.

The J gene is TRBJ2-7, the V gene TRBV11-2, with D perhaps matching TRBD2 (5 bases). With 5 bases removed from V and 0 bases from J, the gap between germline ends came to 11 bases. Germline CDR1 and CDR2: SGHAT and FQNNGV. The CDR3 is 14 amino acids. The CDR3 DNA follows: TGTGCCAGCAGCCATTTCGGGGACTCCTACGAGCAGTACTTC. Encoded protein: CASSHFGDSYEQYF.

The chain employs TRBV10-2 and TRBJ2-1; D is uncertain. With 4 bases removed from V and 10 bases from J, the gap between germline ends came to 11 bases. Germline V gene lookup returns CDR1 WSHSY and CDR2 SAAADI. There are 12 residues in the CDR3. The CDR3 region has the DNA TGCGCCAGCAGTGGGTCAGCATACGAGCAGTTCTTC. This codes for CASSGSAYEQFF.

With regard to this clonotype: The germline gene is not matched at one end of the junction; a read error may be the cause. The chain carries TRBV20-1 and TRBJ2-5, with 7 bases lining up with TRBD2. CDR3 length: 15 amino acids. Germline-derived CDR1 and CDR2 are DFQATT and SNEGSKA (reference sequence). CDR3: CSPLYSQRGGETQYF. As DNA, the CDR3 is TGTAGCCCCTTGTATAGCCAGCGGGGTGGGGAGACCCAGTACTTC.

The CDR3 bases are TGCAGCGTTGACCTGGGGACAGTCCAAGAGACCCAGTACTTC. Protein: CSVDLGTVQETQYF. V gene TRBV29-1 combines with J gene TRBJ2-5, with 7 bases identical to TRBD1. The CDR3 is 14 residues long. V was pared by 3 bases and J by 1 base, with 5 bases of the junction left unmatched. CDR1 and CDR2 (germline): SQVTM, ANQGSEA. The whole variable domain, filled in from reference TRBV29-1 and TRBJ2-5, reads SAVISQKPSRDICQRGTSLTIQCQVDSQVTMMFWYRQQPGQSLTLIATANQGSEATYESGFVIDKFPISRPNLTFSTLTVSNMSPEDSSIYLCSVDLGTVQETQYFGPGTRLLVL.

J is TRBJ2-1 and V is TRBV12-3 or TRBV12-4; D ambiguous. This CDR3 has 15 residues. V dropped 1 base and J dropped 2 bases, with 9 bases sitting between them. The CDR3 loop reads CASSLVPITYNEQFF. DNA of the CDR3: TGTGCCAGCAGTTTAGTGCCTATAACCTACAATGAGCAGTTCTTC.

The J gene is TRBJ2-3, the V gene TRBV5-1; no firm D call. This CDR3 is built from 16 residues. Between the trimmed V and J ends, which lost 3 bases and 0 bases, there was a span of 14 bases. The germline gives CDR1 SGHRS, CDR2 YFSETQ. CDR3 sequence reads: CASSYRGVLSTDTQYF. The DNA of the CDR3 is TGCGCCAGCAGCTACAGAGGAGTCTTGAGCACAGATACGCAGTATTTT. Looking up the rest from reference TRBV5-1 and TRBJ2-3 gives the full variable domain: KAGVTQTPRYLIKTRGQQVTLSCSPISGHRSVSWYQQTPGQGLQFLFEYFSETQRNKGNFPGRFSGRQFSNSRSEMNVSTLELGDSALYLCASSYRGVLSTDTQYFGPGTRLTVL.

Only a few counts were recorded for this clonotype. The genes are TRBV20-1 and TRBJ2-5; D is possibly TRBD1 (6 bases). The germline V and J ends were trimmed by 3 bases and 5 bases, with 13 bases remaining between them. CDR1 and CDR2 from the germline V gene are DFQATT and SNEGSKA (reference sequence). The CDR3 runs 13 residues. The CDR3 here is CSARKGGSETQYF. CDR3 in DNA: TGCAGTGCTAGGAAAGGGGGATCTGAGACCCAGTACTTC.

Only a few counts were recorded for this clonotype. The chain has TRBV6-6 and TRBJ1-5; the match to TRBD1 covers 8 bases. The CDR3 covers 15 residues. CDR1 and CDR2 from the germline V gene are MNHNY and SVGAGI (reference sequence). Trimming at V came to 6 bases and at J to 2 bases, leaving 6 bases not matched to a gene. CDR3 protein: CASSPETGGNQPQHF. The CDR3 DNA sequence: TGTGCCAGCAGCCCCGAGACAGGGGGCAATCAGCCCCAGCATTTT.

A few counts support this clonotype. V usage is TRBV12-5 and J usage is TRBJ2-5; 7 bases map to TRBD2. V shed 5 bases and J 4 bases; nucleotides not matched to a gene: 10. CDR3 length: 15 residues. Germline V CDR1 and CDR2: LGHNT, FRNRAP. DNA of the CDR3: TGTGCTAGTGGTCCTCCACCGACTAGCCCAGAGACCCAGTACTTC. Translation gives CASGPPPTSPETQYF. The full variable domain, with the rest looked up from reference TRBV12-5 and TRBJ2-5, is DARVTQTPRHKVTEMGQEVTMRCQPILGHNTVFWYRQTMMQGLELLAYFRNRAPLDDSGMPKDRFSAEMPDATLATLKIQPSEPRDSAVYFCASGPPPTSPETQYFGPGTRLLVL.

This clonotype was seen more than once but under ten times. The chain employs TRBV18 and TRBJ2-1; TRBD1 matches at 7 bases. Germline loops: CDR1 KGHSH, CDR2 LQKENI. This CDR3 has 14 residues. V shed 6 bases, J shed 9 bases, and the junction held 11 bases outside the gene matches. The CDR3 region is CASSPTGDSLEQFF. The CDR3 DNA reads as TGTGCCAGCTCTCCGACCGGGGACAGCCTTGAGCAGTTCTTC.

The CDR3 DNA reads as TGTGCCAGCAGTGATTGGGGAATCTATGGCTACACCTTC. This codes for CASSDWGIYGYTF. The chain joins TRBV25-1 to TRBJ1-2; D remains ambiguous. Trimming stripped 3 bases from V and 4 bases from J, with 9 bases between. Germline V gene lookup returns CDR1 MGHDK and CDR2 SYGVNS. The CDR3 consists of 13 residues.

This clonotype was seen a few times. V is TRBV20-1 and J is TRBJ2-3; no reliable D call. The CDR3 sequence is 13 residues long. V lost 4 bases, J lost 2 bases, and 10 bases lay in between. Germline CDR1 reads DFQATT; CDR2 reads SNEGSKA (reference sequence). The chain's CDR3 is CSATITVTDTQYF. The CDR3 DNA is TGCAGTGCTACTATAACAGTCACAGATACGCAGTATTTT.

This rearrangement joins TRBV27 to TRBJ1-4; tentative D call: TRBD1 (5 bases). The V end lost 5 bases, the J end lost 4 bases, and 8 bases lay between the germline ends. Per the germline V gene, CDR1 is MNHEY and CDR2 is SMNVEV (reference sequence). CDR3 size: 13 residues. The CDR3 here is CASSDRSNEKLFF. DNA of the CDR3: TGTGCCAGCAGTGACAGAAGTAATGAAAAACTGTTTTTT.

The chain joins TRBV20-1 to TRBJ2-5, with 8 bases lining up with TRBD2. The better agreement between TRBJ2-7 and the DNA end casts doubt on the J call. Germline V CDR1 and CDR2: DFQATT, SNEGSKA (reference sequence). The CDR3 has 14 residues. The CDR3 is CSPLLGSGRDEQYF. CDR3 coding DNA: TGCAGTCCATTGTTAGGTTCCGGGAGGGACGAGCAGTACTTC.

V gene TRBV3-1 combines with J gene TRBJ2-1, with D perhaps matching TRBD1 (7 bases). The germline gives CDR1 LGHDT, CDR2 YNNKEL (reference sequence). The CDR3 is 15 amino acids. V was trimmed by 0 bases and J by 10 bases, leaving 16 bases between them. CDR3 in DNA: TGTGCCAGCAGCCAAGAGGAGGGGACAGTTGAGGAGCAGTTCTTC. Translating gives CASSQEEGTVEEQFF.

The chain links TRBV4-1 to TRBJ2-1; D unclear. Germline CDR1 and CDR2: MGHRA and YSYEKL. Trimming pared 0 bases from V and 5 bases from J, leaving 14 bases between. The CDR3 length is 16 residues. DNA of the CDR3: TGCGCCAGCAGCCAAGATCTGGATAGGGATAACAATGAGCAGTTCTTC. Protein product: CASSQDLDRDNNEQFF.

The CDR3, as DNA: TGCAGCGTTGTCCAGGGGGATAATTCACCCCTCCACTTT. Translating gives CSVVQGDNSPLHF. This rearrangement joins TRBV29-1 to TRBJ1-6, with 7 nucleotides matching TRBD1. The CDR3 is 13 amino acids. V gave up 4 bases and J gave up 5 bases; unmatched junction bases: 2. Per the germline V gene, CDR1 is SQVTM and CDR2 is ANQGSEA.

The chain combines TRBV4-3 with TRBJ1-4; possible D gene TRBD1, 5 bases. The V end was cut by 1 base, the J end by 5 bases, with 14 bases between. This CDR3 is built from 16 residues. In germline, CDR1 is LGHNA, CDR2 YSLEER. DNA for the CDR3: TGCGCCAGCAGCCAAGGTCCCAGGGCCGAAAATGAAAAACTGTTTTTT. Protein sequence: CASSQGPRAENEKLFF.

The chain couples TRBV6-4 to TRBJ1-2, with a tentative D call TRBD1 (5 bases). Germline loops: CDR1 MRHNA, CDR2 SNTAGT. The V end lost 10 bases, the J end lost 4 bases, and 16 bases lay between the germline ends. The CDR3 has 13 residues. Here the CDR3 DNA reads TGTGCCACCAGACGGTATAGGGGCTATGGCTACACCTTC. The encoded protein is CATRRYRGYGYTF.

V is TRBV27 and J is TRBJ1-1; TRBD1 matches at 8 bases. This CDR3 is built from 14 residues. Per the germline V gene, CDR1 is MNHEY and CDR2 is SMNVEV (reference sequence). V trimming: 3 bases; J trimming: 4 bases; junction bases outside the gene matches: 4. The CDR3 reads CASSFRQGTTEAFF. The CDR3 DNA is TGTGCCAGCAGTTTCCGACAGGGGACCACTGAAGCTTTCTTT.